These 9 T cell receptor beta chains originate from one sample sequenced in a study of breast tumors, draining lymph nodes, adjacent tissues. MiXCR, applied by TCRdb to the multiplex PCR reads, yields one record per CDR3 protein. Of about 230,000 distinct CDR3 sequences detected, 32% appear once; the ten largest clones hold 1.4%. Breast cancer patients provided tissue from their axillary draining lymph nodes. Material for sequencing was axillary lymph node tissue. These receptors were obtained from a female donor with breast cancer. Some clones in this sample may be carry-over from other donors' samples.

The chain uses TRBV6-5 and TRBJ2-5; D may be TRBD2 (6 bases). V dropped 5 bases and J dropped 2 bases, with 18 bases sitting between them. Germline lookup yields CDR1 MNHEY and CDR2 SVGAGI. The CDR3 has 16 residues. This CDR3 is CASSEARGRPQETQYF. In nucleotides, the CDR3 is TGTGCCAGCAGTGAAGCGCGGGGCAGGCCACAAGAGACCCAGTACTTC.

This clonotype appeared many times. The CDR3 nucleotides are TGTGCCACCAGTGATGGACAGGTTGGGAACACTGAAGCTTTCTTT. Residues: CATSDGQVGNTEAFF. The chain recombines TRBV24-1 with TRBJ1-1; TRBD1 aligns across 7 bases. Germline assignment: CDR1 KGHDR and CDR2 SFDVKD. J gave up 1 base and V 3 bases, and 4 bases lay outside the gene matches. This CDR3 is built from 15 residues.

The rearrangement uses TRBV25-1 and TRBJ2-3, with 13 bases fitting TRBD2. V shed 4 bases and J 1 base; nucleotides not matched to a gene: 8. CDR3 size: 18 residues. Germline CDR1 reads MGHDK; CDR2 reads SYGVNS. CDR3 in DNA: TGTGCCAGCAGTGCTAGGACTAGCGGGAGTGAGGGCACAGATACGCAGTATTTT. Protein product: CASSARTSGSEGTDTQYF.

This clonotype has at least ten counts. J is TRBJ2-7 and V is TRBV18, with 9 bases matching TRBD1. The V gene's germline CDR1 is KGHSH and CDR2 LQKENI. The length of the CDR3 is 16 residues. Trimming took 5 bases from V and 6 from J; bases not matched to a gene: 14. The CDR3 nucleotides read TGTGCCAGCTCAGACGACACGAGGGGGACAGGGACCGAGCAGTACTTC. Protein: CASSDDTRGTGTEQYF.

The chain has TRBV4-1 and TRBJ2-5, with a weak D call TRBD2 (5 bases). Germline CDR1 MGHRA, CDR2 YSYEKL. The germline V and J ends were trimmed by 1 base and 0 bases, with 15 bases remaining between them. This CDR3 region has 17 residues. Written as DNA, the CDR3 is TGCGCCAGCAGCCAAGTCGGCAGCGGCAGGTACCAAGAGACCCAGTACTTC. This gives the protein CASSQVGSGRYQETQYF.

Concerning this clonotype: With a much larger clone just one base away, this may be a read error. This chain connects TRBV28 to TRBJ2-5; possibly TRBD2 for D (5 bases). The CDR3 is made up of 14 amino acids. The germline CDR1 and CDR2 sequences are MDHEN and SYDVKM. CDR3 sequence: CASSPGSSEETQHF. In DNA, the CDR3 is TGTGCCAGCTCCCCGGGGAGTTCAGAAGAGACCCAGCACTTC.

This clonotype was seen repeatedly, ten times or more. The chain recombines TRBV24-1 with TRBJ2-2; D uncertain. Germline CDR1 reads KGHDR; CDR2 reads SFDVKD. V dropped 6 bases and J dropped 6 bases, with 4 bases sitting between them. CDR3 length equals 11 residues. As DNA, the CDR3 is TGTGCCACCAGTTATTCCGGGGAGCTGTTTTTT. This gives the protein CATSYSGELFF.

This clonotype was counted at least ten times. The V gene is TRBV6-2 or TRBV6-3, the J gene TRBJ1-5; the match to TRBD1 covers 11 bases. V was clipped by 10 bases and J by 7 bases; unmatched bases: 3. Germline-derived CDR1 and CDR2 are MNHEY and SVGEGT. The CDR3 has 12 residues. In DNA, the CDR3 is TGTGCCATCCGGACAGGGGGCCAGCCCCAGCATTTT. Residues: CAIRTGGQPQHF.

A word on this clonotype: A read error is possible here, since a much larger clone lies one base away. V and J are TRBV5-5 and TRBJ2-5; 10 bases are a match to TRBD1. Germline-derived CDR1 and CDR2 are SGHKS and YYEKEE (reference sequence). The CDR3 totals 17 residues. CDR3 amino acids: CASSLQDRDRGGKTQCF. CDR3 sequence (DNA): TGTGCCAGCAGCTTGCAGGACCGGGACAGGGGAGGGAAGACCCAGTGCTTC.